The source of this T cell receptor (beta chain) is a study of CD8+ T cells in alopecia areata listed by TCRdb under 2018. At the level of the whole study: Treated patients were enrolled in an open-label pilot trial of oral tofacitinib, 5 to 10 mg twice daily, for moderate-to-severe alopecia areata. Biopsies were taken from tofacitinib-treated patients at baseline and at 4 and 24 weeks of treatment, and a later scalp biopsy was taken in several of the tofacitinib-treated patients. Patients stayed on tofacitinib for 6 to 18 months and then had 6 months of follow-up off drug so that delayed response and recurrence could be assessed. On the human side, TCRbeta sequencing was run on scalp tissue and on sorted CD4+ and CD8+ peripheral blood T cells from healthy controls and from alopecia areata patients with either patchy or totalis/universalis disease. Scalp clonality was compared across normal scalp (n=4), patchy alopecia areata scalp (n=8), and alopecia totalis/universalis scalp (n=8). RNA was extracted with the PAXgene miRNA kit for fixed scalp, the miRNeasy kit for PBMCs, and the RNeasy kit for mouse skin. In both human patients and the C3H/HeJ mouse model, the study applied high-throughput TCRbeta sequencing to look at T cell clonal expansion in alopecia areata. immunoSEQ multiplex PCR using 35 Vbeta forward primers and 13 Jbeta reverse primers was used to amplify TCRbeta CDR3 regions. Points the paper makes about the study in general: Shared TCR sequences between patients were less evident than in mice, which may be partly attributable to HLA diversity in the patient population. Lesional scalp, especially in alopecia totalis/universalis, showed higher clonality and more expanded CD8+ clones than normal scalp, suggesting antigenic drive. Unlike mouse skin, where gammadelta T cells dominate, normal human skin contains resident alphabeta T cells that get sequenced too, which complicates analysis of the scalp TCR repertoire.

Library method: the immunoSEQ multiplex PCR assay. For TCR sequencing, RNA was extracted from every sample and reverse transcribed into cDNA to serve as template. SuperScript III was used to make first-strand cDNA, primed with a 2:1 mix of oligo-dT and random hexamers. A synthetic immune receptor repertoire was used to assess amplification bias, and residual bias was removed computationally. The paper's processing steps were these. Raw reads were preprocessed to remove errors, and CDR3 was defined according to IMGT conventions as the region from the conserved cysteine to phenylalanine. Clonality was calculated as 1 minus Shannon entropy normalized by log2 of the number of productive unique TCRs. Whether each scalp clone was CD4 or CD8 was inferred by checking scalp TCRbeta sequences against the CD4 and CD8 repertoires from sorted blood. What TCRdb holds here is the immuneACCESS table cut down to in-frame rearrangements. Part of the clones is not present; checked against another copy, under half of the missing clones reflect an unresolved V gene, and the others are unexplained. V, J and clone size reflect that table, while D and trimming were determined from the DNA. For this sample the table gives 250,000 or so clones, of which around 67% were detected only once. The top ten clones comprise 1% to 1.5% of the sample.

Turning to this clone: Its antigen is currently not known. The record has no base qualities; no much larger clone is one base away.

Interpreted using the paper, the time point label stands for: baseline before oral tofacitinib. Lesional scalp punch biopsies and peripheral blood were obtained from alopecia areata patients. PBMCs were separated by density centrifugation and stained for CD3, CD4 and CD8, after which CD4+ and CD8+ T cells were sorted on a FACSAria. The CDR3 numbers 17 residues from cysteine through phenylalanine. Only the CDR3 part of the read is kept: 51 bases, read in frame from the first base. CDR1 and CDR2 (MGHRA, YSYEKL) derive from the germline V gene. After removal of 1 base from V and 4 bases from J, the junction retains 10 bases not matched to a gene.

The sample here was CD4+ T cells sorted from blood, taken at week 0. The sequence came from a human donor with alopecia areata. This chain joins TRBV4-1 to TRBJ1-5, with 7 junctional bases fitting TRBD1. The bases are TGCGCCAGCAGCCAAGGGCTCTTGTTACAGGGGAATCAGCCCCAGCATTTT. It is translated as CASSQGLLLQGNQPQHF.